The T cell receptor beta chain under discussion was sequenced for a study of radiation and T cells in renal cell carcinoma. Between the trimmed V and J ends, which lost 7 bases and 3 bases, there was a span of 13 bases. CDR3 size: 13 residues. CDR1 MDHEN and CDR2 SYDVKM come from the germline V gene. Sequencing used immunoSEQ multiplex PCR; TCRdb keeps in-frame clones, though not all of them. The table has about 150,000 clones, about 88% seen once. This sample's time point: blood 4 weeks post-SBRT, at nephrectomy. The sample's treatment: 15 Gy SBRT to primary tumor, nephrectomy 4 weeks later. This chain links TRBV28 with TRBJ2-7; tentatively, D is TRBD1 (5 bases). The specimen was blood, collected from a patient whose treatment included radiotherapy and nephrectomy. The sequence derives from a woman aged 45-65 years with renal cell carcinoma. The CDR3 reads CASNLGQNYEQYF. DNA of the CDR3: TGTGCCAGCAACCTGGGGCAGAACTACGAGCAGTACTTC.